This entry lists 26 T cell receptor beta chains sequenced from one sample in a study of cytomegalovirus exposure and HLA in healthy donors. Amplification used 60 Vbeta primers and 13 Jbeta primers. TCRdb's copy holds only in-frame clones and misses some; the assay was immunoSEQ multiplex PCR. This listing includes 200,000 or so clones. Sequenced input: PBMCs. The receptors were sampled from a boy aged 10-17 years in good health and CMV-seronegative.

This chain links TRBV30 with TRBJ1-2; D is undetermined. CDR1 and CDR2 from the germline V gene are GTSNPN and SVGIG (reference sequence). The CDR3 totals 13 residues. The V end was cut by 4 bases, the J end by 4 bases, with 13 bases between. This CDR3 is CAWTGLSFYGYTF. CDR3 DNA: TGTGCCTGGACCGGACTTAGCTTCTATGGCTACACCTTC.

This rearrangement joins TRBV4-1 to TRBJ2-7; 10 positions agree with TRBD1. This CDR3 has 16 residues. Germline CDR1 and CDR2: MGHRA and YSYEKL. Losses at the gene ends were 4 bases for V and 1 base for J; bases not matched to a gene: 7. The CDR3 sequence: CASSLRPGQGSYEQYF. CDR3 DNA: TGCGCCAGCAGCCTCAGACCGGGACAGGGGTCCTACGAGCAGTACTTC.

The chain uses TRBV7-3 and TRBJ1-1; D is uncertain. Between the trimmed V and J ends, which lost 0 bases and 8 bases, there was a span of 10 bases. The CDR3 runs 13 residues. Germline CDR1 is SGHTA and CDR2 is FQGTGA. The CDR3 DNA sequence: TGTGCCAGCAGCTTAACTTACGCGACAGAAGCTTTCTTT. Translated, it gives CASSLTYATEAFF.

The rearrangement joins TRBV28 to TRBJ1-6; 10 bases are a match to TRBD1. J was trimmed by 6 bases and V by 4 bases; bases with no gene match: 6. Germline V gene lookup returns CDR1 MDHEN and CDR2 SYDVKM. CDR3 length: 16 residues. CDR3: CASSWDRGGLNSPLHF. The CDR3 nucleotides are TGTGCCAGCAGTTGGGACAGGGGTGGGCTTAATTCACCCCTCCACTTT.

The rearrangement joins TRBV14 to TRBJ1-2; D gene unclear. Germline CDR1 reads SGHDN; CDR2 reads FVKESK. The CDR3 totals 13 residues. Trimming removed 3 bases from V and 5 bases from J, with 10 bases in between. CDR3 loop: CASSHKEEYGYTF. CDR3 bases: TGTGCCAGCAGCCACAAAGAGGAATATGGCTACACCTTC.

The chain carries TRBV19 and TRBJ2-7; TRBD2 agrees at 8 bases. The CDR3 is 15 amino acids. V was clipped by 4 bases and J by 3 bases; unmatched bases: 8. Germline CDR1 LNHDA, CDR2 SQIVND (reference sequence). For the CDR3, the DNA is TGTGCCAGTAGTAACCTAGCGGGCCCCGTCTACGAGCAGTACTTC. Protein sequence: CASSNLAGPVYEQYF.

This CDR3 reads CSVENRVANYGYTF. The CDR3 nucleotides read TGCAGCGTTGAGAACAGGGTTGCTAACTATGGCTACACCTTC. The V gene is TRBV29-1, the J gene TRBJ1-2, with D perhaps TRBD1 (6 bases). V was trimmed by 3 bases and J by 0 bases, leaving 11 bases between them. Germline CDR1 SQVTM, CDR2 ANQGSEA. The CDR3 loop spans 14 amino acids.

The rearrangement links TRBV4-1 to TRBJ2-7; the D gene is possibly TRBD1 (6 bases). The V and J ends lost 0 bases and 1 base respectively, with 10 bases between them. Germline V gene sequence: CDR1 MGHRA, CDR2 YSYEKL. The CDR3 has 15 amino acids. For the CDR3, the DNA is TGCGCCAGCAGCCAAGAGCCAACAGGGTCCTACGAGCAGTACTTC. It specifies CASSQEPTGSYEQYF.

This sequence joins TRBV14 and TRBJ1-6; a weak D match, TRBD1 (6 bases). This CDR3 has 14 residues. Germline values: CDR1 SGHDN, CDR2 FVKESK. V was clipped by 5 bases and J by 7 bases, with 12 bases between them. This CDR3 reads CASSVTGNNSPLHF. The CDR3 DNA reads as TGTGCCAGCAGCGTCACAGGGAACAATTCACCCCTCCACTTT.

The V and J genes are TRBV7-9 and TRBJ1-2, with 11 bases fitting TRBD1. Germline assignment: CDR1 SEHNR and CDR2 FQNEAQ (reference sequence). V dropped 1 base and J dropped 5; count of bases not matched to a gene: 6. CDR3 length: 16 residues. The CDR3 region is CASSLGPGQGVYGYTF. As DNA, the CDR3 is TGTGCCAGCAGCTTAGGACCGGGACAGGGGGTGTATGGCTACACCTTC.

V usage is TRBV5-8 and J usage is TRBJ2-3; 7 positions agree with TRBD1. The germline V gene encodes CDR1 SGHTS and CDR2 YDEGEE. This CDR3 comprises 16 residues. V gave up 4 bases and J gave up 2 bases; unmatched junction bases: 10. The CDR3 protein is CASSQYRGPNTDTQYF. The CDR3 region has the DNA TGTGCCAGCAGCCAATACAGGGGTCCTAACACAGATACGCAGTATTTT.

This chain uses TRBV2 with TRBJ2-7; the D is unclear. V dropped 7 bases and J dropped 9 bases, with 13 bases sitting between them. CDR3 length equals 11 residues. CDR1 and CDR2 from the germline V gene are SNHLY and FYNNEI. Here the CDR3 reads CASTGSHGQYF. CDR3 coding DNA: TGTGCCAGCACGGGTTCCCACGGGCAGTACTTC.

J is TRBJ2-1 and V is TRBV10-3; 10 positions match TRBD2. The germline gives CDR1 ENHRY, CDR2 SYGVKD. Trimming at V came to 6 bases and at J to 8 bases, leaving 4 bases not matched to a gene. The CDR3 extends over 13 amino acids. In DNA, the CDR3 is TGTGCCATCAGGGCCCTAGCGGGGGATGAGCAGTTCTTC. Its protein is CAIRALAGDEQFF.

The CDR3 bases are TGTGCCAGCAGCTTAGATTCCTTCTGGGGGGCCGGGGAGCTGTTTTTT. Translating it yields CASSLDSFWGAGELFF. This chain joins TRBV11-3 and TRBJ2-2; D may be TRBD2 (6 bases). This CDR3 contains 16 residues. CDR1 and CDR2 from the germline V gene are SGHNT and YENEEA. Trimming took 0 bases from V and 6 from J, leaving 14 bases between them. Complete variable domain (other parts from reference TRBV11-3 and TRBJ2-2): EAGVVQSPRYKIIEKKQPVAFWCNPISGHNTLYWYLQNLGQGPELLIRYENEEAVDDSQLPKDRFSAERLKGVDSTLKIQPAELGDSAVYLCASSLDSFWGAGELFFGEGSRLTVL.

The chain joins TRBV5-1 to TRBJ2-5, with D tentatively TRBD2 (5 bases). CDR3 length equals 14 residues. Trimming cost V 7 bases and J 2 bases, with 15 bases left between them. The germline V gene has CDR1 SGHRS and CDR2 YFSETQ. The CDR3 coding sequence is TGCGCCAGCTCCTCGGGGTGGGATCAAGAGACCCAGTACTTC. Translating it yields CASSSGWDQETQYF.

The rearrangement uses TRBV28 and TRBJ1-2; a possible D gene is TRBD1 (5 bases). The CDR3 is 15 residues long. Germline values: CDR1 MDHEN, CDR2 SYDVKM. The V end was cut by 5 bases, the J end by 1 base, with 14 bases between. The CDR3 protein is CASSRGGDYNYGYTF. CDR3 sequence (DNA): TGTGCCAGCAGTAGGGGAGGTGATTATAACTATGGCTACACCTTC.

Regarding this clone: Other DNA sequences in this specimen translate into the identical CDR3. The V call is TRBV18, the J call TRBJ1-1, with 8 bases identical to TRBD1. V shed 4 bases and J 2 bases; nucleotides not matched to a gene: 6. The V gene's germline CDR1 is KGHSH and CDR2 LQKENI. The CDR3 loop spans 15 amino acids. CDR3: CASSLGQGKNTEAFF. CDR3 in DNA: TGTGCCAGCTCACTAGGACAGGGAAAAAACACTGAAGCTTTCTTT.

The chain carries TRBV27 and TRBJ2-1, with 7 bases that match TRBD1. The V and J ends lost 6 bases and 2 bases, in that order; junction bases with no gene match: 10. The length of the CDR3 is 16 residues. Per germline, CDR1 MNHEY and CDR2 SMNVEV (reference sequence). The CDR3 coding sequence is TGTGCCAGCAGCCTCCACCGGGACAGACCCTACAATGAGCAGTTCTTC. It codes for CASSLHRDRPYNEQFF.

The rearrangement links TRBV29-1 to TRBJ2-5; the D gene is possibly TRBD2 (6 bases). CDR1 and CDR2 from the germline V gene are SQVTM and ANQGSEA. The length of the CDR3 is 12 residues. V lost 5 bases and J lost 5, with 12 bases in between. The CDR3: CSVLRGVETQYF. In nucleotides, the CDR3 is TGCAGCGTTTTACGCGGGGTGGAGACCCAGTACTTC.

V and J are TRBV7-9 and TRBJ1-3, with 10 bases aligning to TRBD1. The V and J ends lost 1 base and 0 bases, in that order; junction bases with no gene match: 9. The germline CDR1 and CDR2 sequences are SEHNR and FQNEAQ (reference sequence). The CDR3 loop spans 19 amino acids. The CDR3 is CASSLGAGQGPLSGNTIYF. Here the CDR3 DNA reads TGTGCCAGCAGCTTAGGGGCGGGACAGGGGCCCCTCTCTGGAAACACCATATATTTT. Full variable domain (missing parts from reference TRBV7-9 and TRBJ1-3): DTGVSQNPRHKITKRGQNVTFRCDPISEHNRLYWYRQTLGQGPEFLTYFQNEAQLEKSRLLSDRFSAERPKGSFSTLEIQRTEQGDSAMYLCASSLGAGQGPLSGNTIYFGEGSWLTVV.

This chain joins TRBV11-2 and TRBJ1-2, with a weak D call TRBD1 (5 bases). Germline assignment: CDR1 SGHAT and CDR2 FQNNGV. This CDR3 has 12 residues. Trimming took off 1 base at V and 9 bases at J, with 9 bases between the two ends. CDR3 sequence reads: CASSLVTGSYTF. In DNA, the CDR3 is TGTGCCAGCAGCTTAGTAACAGGCAGCTACACCTTC.

The rearrangement links TRBV4-1 to TRBJ2-2, with TRBD2 identical over 10 bases. Germline loops: CDR1 MGHRA, CDR2 YSYEKL. This CDR3 region has 16 residues. The J segment lost 6 bases and the V segment lost 7 bases, leaving 11 bases of the junction unmatched. CDR3 DNA sequence: TGCGCCAGCAAAACCAAAGCGGGGGGGCCCCCCGGGGAGCTGTTTTTT. Translation gives CASKTKAGGPPGELFF.

The chain links TRBV2 to TRBJ2-1; no definite D call. Deletions cut 4 bases from V and 6 bases from J, with 10 bases between. Germline V lookup: CDR1 SNHLY, CDR2 FYNNEI. This CDR3 comprises 13 residues. The CDR3 spells CASSVLAGNEQFF. The DNA for the CDR3 is TGTGCCAGCAGTGTGTTAGCCGGCAATGAGCAGTTCTTC.

The chain links TRBV6-5 to TRBJ2-7; TRBD1 might be the D (7 bases). V lost 4 bases and J lost 3, with 16 bases in between. Germline V CDR1 and CDR2: MNHEY, SVGAGI. This CDR3 is built from 15 residues. The CDR3 region has the DNA TGTGCCAGCAGTTCCCCCAGGGGGAGGTACTACGAGCAGTACTTC. Encoded protein: CASSSPRGRYYEQYF.

The V gene is TRBV6-1, the J gene TRBJ1-4, with 7 bases that match TRBD1. From germline, CDR1 is MNHNS and CDR2 SASEGT. This CDR3 spans 15 amino acids. Trimming cost V 7 bases and J 11 bases; bases outside gene matches: 16. The CDR3 is CASMMAGTVVGKLFF. CDR3 nucleotide sequence: TGTGCCAGCATGATGGCCGGGACAGTGGTGGGGAAACTGTTTTTT.

This chain connects TRBV7-6 to TRBJ1-5, with D possibly matching TRBD1 (6 bases). Germline CDR1 and CDR2: SGHVS and FNYEAQ. The CDR3 length is 15 residues. Trimming pared 6 bases from V and 2 bases from J, leaving 14 bases between. As DNA, the CDR3 is TGTGCCAGCAGACAGGGCCGGGATTGCAATCAGCCCCAGCATTTT. Translated: CASRQGRDCNQPQHF.